This T cell receptor (beta chain) is drawn from a study of blood T cell repertoires in COVID-19. For the study at large: COVID-19 samples collected from the United States, Italy and Spain covered acute and convalescent phases. From T cells, B-cell-depleted T cells, or PBMCs came the material, which was cDNA or gDNA.

In the authors' workflow: Estimation of nucleated cell counts relied on the amplification of reference gene primers. Assay used: immunoSEQ multiplex PCR; TCRdb lists only in-frame clones, some missing. The V and J calls and clone size come from that table; D and trimming were worked out from the DNA. The table includes some 49,000 clones, more than 85% detected once. Seattle participants joined during active infection and were tracked over time. Trimming left V 0 bases short and J 4 bases short, with 16 bases between. Germline CDR1 reads SGHRS; CDR2 reads YFSETQ. This CDR3 comprises 16 residues. The receptor was derived from a man aged 55 to 69 with COVID-19, enrolled during active disease. The genes are TRBV5-1 and TRBJ2-5; D possibly corresponds to TRBD2 (5 bases). Sequenced: peripheral blood. The CDR3 coding sequence is TGCGCCAGCAGCTTGGCCGACGGGGTCGTAGGAGAGACCCAGTACTTC. As protein: CASSLADGVVGETQYF.